Each of the 15 T cell receptor beta chains below was sequenced from the same sample in a study of T-cell memory formation after mild COVID-19. MiXCR was run by TCRdb on the 5' RACE reads, yielding one entry per CDR3 protein. The data show more than 450,000 distinct CDR3 sequences, around 17% seen once. Sequences were obtained from PBMCs or a T cell subset sorted from them (not recorded which). These receptor sequences come from an adult woman who had mild COVID-19 (a few samples of this study predate the infection). Cell type and time point are not known.

As DNA, the CDR3 is TGTGCCAGCAGCCCTCACCTGACTAGCGGGAGTAGCGAGACCCAGTACTTC. It specifies CASSPHLTSGSSETQYF. The chain joins TRBV7-6 to TRBJ2-5; TRBD2 matches at 12 bases. The CDR3 runs to 17 residues. V shed 5 bases, J shed 5 bases, and the junction held 12 bases outside the gene matches. The germline V gene has CDR1 SGHVS and CDR2 FNYEAQ.

The CDR3 DNA reads TGTGCCAGCAGGAGTGAAAGCGGCTATAATTCACCCCTCCACTTT. Residues: CASRSESGYNSPLHF. J is TRBJ1-6 and V is TRBV2, with D unresolved. V was pared by 6 bases and J by 3 bases, with 12 bases between. Germline-derived CDR1 and CDR2 are SNHLY and FYNNEI. The CDR3 is 15 amino acids.

V is TRBV5-1 and J is TRBJ2-7; TRBD1 or TRBD2 may be the D gene (5 bases each). V lost 2 bases, J lost 1 base, and 10 bases lay in between. The CDR3 is 14 amino acids. Germline V gene data show CDR1 as SGHRS and CDR2 as YFSETQ. CDR3 amino acids: CASSLLDRSYEQYF. CDR3 DNA sequence: TGCGCCAGCAGCTTACTAGACAGATCCTACGAGCAGTACTTC. The full variable domain, completed using reference TRBV5-1 and TRBJ2-7, is KAGVTQTPRYLIKTRGQQVTLSCSPISGHRSVSWYQQTPGQGLQFLFEYFSETQRNKGNFPGRFSGRQFSNSRSEMNVSTLELGDSALYLCASSLLDRSYEQYFGPGTRLTVT.

The V call is TRBV3-1, the J call TRBJ2-1; D is perhaps TRBD1 or TRBD2 (5 bases each). The CDR3 is made up of 14 amino acids. V was pared by 1 base and J by 7 bases, with 11 bases between. CDR1 LGHDT and CDR2 YNNKEL come from the germline V gene (reference sequence). The CDR3, as DNA: TGTGCCAGCAGCCAAGCTTCTGAGGGGAATGAGCAGTTCTTC. This gives the protein CASSQASEGNEQFF.

The chain has TRBV12-3 or TRBV12-4 and TRBJ2-2, with 7 bases aligning to TRBD1. This CDR3 is 16 amino acids long. V shed 6 bases and J 5 bases; nucleotides not matched to a gene: 12. The CDR3 is CASSLKGGAGTGELFF. The CDR3, as DNA: TGTGCCAGCAGCTTGAAAGGGGGCGCAGGAACCGGGGAGCTGTTTTTT.

The chain combines TRBV11-1 with TRBJ2-2; unclear D gene. The germline V gene encodes CDR1 SGHAT and CDR2 FQDESV (reference sequence). CDR3 length: 16 residues. The V and J ends lost 5 bases and 6 bases respectively, with 19 bases between them. The CDR3 DNA reads as TGTGCCAGCAGCCCCCGGTTTAGGACCCACCCCGGGGAGCTGTTTTTT. Its protein is CASSPRFRTHPGELFF.

This rearrangement joins TRBV21-1 to TRBJ2-7; the table's D call of TRBD1 was not tested on the DNA. TRBV21-1 is tagged as a pseudogene. CDR3 length: 14 residues. This CDR3 reads CASSRAPRSVGQYF. The CDR3 DNA sequence: TGTGCCAGCTCCCGGGCTCCGAGATCCGTCGGGCAGTACTTC.

This clonotype showed up just once. The gene calls are TRBV4-3 and TRBJ2-1; TRBD2 agrees at 7 bases. CDR3 size: 15 residues. Losses at the gene ends were 5 bases for V and 6 bases for J; bases not matched to a gene: 10. Germline CDR1 is LGHNA and CDR2 is YSLEER. The CDR3 spells CASSYGLEGSNEQFF. As DNA, the CDR3 is TGCGCCAGCAGCTACGGACTAGAGGGCTCCAATGAGCAGTTCTTC.

This clonotype turned up a few times. The rearrangement uses TRBV5-1 and TRBJ1-5; 8 nucleotides agree with TRBD1. The CDR3 is 16 amino acids. Germline loops: CDR1 SGHRS, CDR2 YFSETQ. Trimming at V came to 6 bases and at J to 7 bases, leaving 15 bases not matched to a gene. The CDR3 spells CASTITPQGAEQPQHF. As DNA, the CDR3 is TGCGCCAGCACCATAACGCCCCAGGGGGCTGAGCAGCCCCAGCATTTT.

This clonotype occurred a few times. The genes are TRBV20-1 and TRBJ2-3, with D possibly being TRBD1 or TRBD2 (6 bases each). From germline, CDR1 is DFQATT and CDR2 SNEGSKA (reference sequence). The CDR3 has 15 residues. The V gene lost 6 bases and the J gene lost 3 bases, with 19 bases spanning the gap. In nucleotides, the CDR3 is TGCAGTGCCTCAGGGGACTTCCCCTTGACAGATACGCAGTATTTT. Translated, it gives CSASGDFPLTDTQYF.

The V gene is TRBV2, the J gene TRBJ1-2, with unresolved D. CDR3 length: 14 amino acids. The germline CDR1 and CDR2 sequences are SNHLY and FYNNEI. V lost 5 bases, J lost 8 bases, and 18 bases lay in between. CDR3 residues: CASSPSAELGGYTF. CDR3 DNA sequence: TGTGCCAGCAGTCCCTCGGCAGAGTTAGGCGGCTACACCTTC.

V and J are TRBV29-1 and TRBJ2-7; D perhaps matches TRBD1 (6 bases). The length of the CDR3 is 12 residues. CDR1 is SQVTM, CDR2 ANQGSEA, per germline. Trimming left V 3 bases short and J 5 bases short, with 11 bases between. The CDR3 DNA reads TGCAGCGTTGAGCCAGGGGACCACGAGCAGTACTTC. Protein sequence: CSVEPGDHEQYF.

V gene TRBV6-2 or TRBV6-3 combines with J gene TRBJ2-1, with a weak D call TRBD1 (5 bases). Trimming removed 8 bases from V and 8 bases from J, with 13 bases in between. The CDR3 runs to 12 residues. Germline V lookup: CDR1 MNHEY, CDR2 SVGEGT. CDR3 sequence reads: CASGRTRDEQFF. The CDR3 region has the DNA TGTGCCAGCGGGCGTACCAGGGATGAGCAGTTCTTC.

This clonotype occurred a few times. This rearrangement joins TRBV20-1 to TRBJ2-5, with 8 bases fitting TRBD2. The CDR3 loop spans 14 amino acids. Germline CDR1 DFQATT, CDR2 SNEGSKA (reference sequence). The ends lost 0 bases at V and 4 bases at J; junction bases unmatched: 4. CDR3 coding DNA: TGCAGTGCTAGAGAAGCGGGGGCGCTAGAGACCCAGTACTTC. It specifies CSAREAGALETQYF.

J is TRBJ1-6 and V is TRBV4-2; D is uncertain. Trimming removed 0 bases at V and 8 bases at J, with 11 bases between. The germline V gene has CDR1 LGHNA and CDR2 YNFKEQ. This CDR3 has 15 residues. DNA of the CDR3: TGTGCCAGCAGCCAAGATCGGGCAGGTTATTCACCCCTCCACTTT. It specifies CASSQDRAGYSPLHF.